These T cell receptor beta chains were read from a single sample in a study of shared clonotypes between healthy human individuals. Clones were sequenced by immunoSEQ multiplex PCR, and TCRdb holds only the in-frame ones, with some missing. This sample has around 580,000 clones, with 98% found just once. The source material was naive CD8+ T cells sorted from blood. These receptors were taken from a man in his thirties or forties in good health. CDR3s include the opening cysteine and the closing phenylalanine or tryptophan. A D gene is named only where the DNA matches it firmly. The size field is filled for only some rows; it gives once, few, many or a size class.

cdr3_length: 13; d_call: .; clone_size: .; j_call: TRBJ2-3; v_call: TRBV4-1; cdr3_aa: CASQGFRTDTQYF; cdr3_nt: TGCGCCAGCCAGGGTTTCAGGACAGATACGCAGTATTTT
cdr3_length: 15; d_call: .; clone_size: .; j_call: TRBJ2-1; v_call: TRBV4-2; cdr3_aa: CASSQEEAGYNEQFF; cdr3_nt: TGTGCCAGCAGCCAAGAGGAGGCCGGGTACAATGAGCAGTTCTTC
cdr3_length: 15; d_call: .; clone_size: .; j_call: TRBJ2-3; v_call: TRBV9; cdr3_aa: CASSVEGLPVDTQYF; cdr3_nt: TGTGCCAGCAGCGTAGAGGGATTGCCCGTGGATACGCAGTATTTT
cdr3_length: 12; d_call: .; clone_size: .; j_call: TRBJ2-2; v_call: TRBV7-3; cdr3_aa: CATGNVFGELFF; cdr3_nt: TGTGCCACCGGGAATGTATTCGGGGAGCTGTTTTTT
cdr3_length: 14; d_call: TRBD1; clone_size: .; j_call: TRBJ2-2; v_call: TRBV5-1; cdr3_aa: CASSGTDLTGELFF; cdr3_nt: TGCGCCAGCAGCGGGACAGATCTCACCGGGGAGCTGTTTTTT
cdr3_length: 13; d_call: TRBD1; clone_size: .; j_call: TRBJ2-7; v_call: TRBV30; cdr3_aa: CAWSVGTDYEQYF; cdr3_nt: TGTGCCTGGAGTGTAGGGACAGACTACGAGCAGTACTTC
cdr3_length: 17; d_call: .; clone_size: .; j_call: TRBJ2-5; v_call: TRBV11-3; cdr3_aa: CASSSWVKWLACKTQYF; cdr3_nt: TGTGCCAGCAGCTCTTGGGTTAAGTGGCTAGCGTGTAAGACCCAGTACTTC
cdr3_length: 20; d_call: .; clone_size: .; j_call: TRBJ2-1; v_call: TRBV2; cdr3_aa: CASVFKGYQDKFSSYNEQFF; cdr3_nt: TGTGCCAGCGTATTCAAGGGCTACCAAGACAAATTTAGCTCCTACAATGAGCAGTTCTTC
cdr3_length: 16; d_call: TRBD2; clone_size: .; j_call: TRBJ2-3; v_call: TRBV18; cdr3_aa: CASSPRTSGSTDTQYF; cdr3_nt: TGTGCCAGCTCACCTCGGACTAGCGGGAGCACAGATACGCAGTATTTT
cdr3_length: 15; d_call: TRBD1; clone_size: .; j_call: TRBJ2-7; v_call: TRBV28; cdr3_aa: CASSLVTGSGYEQYF; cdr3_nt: TGTGCCAGCAGTTTAGTGACAGGGAGCGGCTACGAGCAGTACTTC
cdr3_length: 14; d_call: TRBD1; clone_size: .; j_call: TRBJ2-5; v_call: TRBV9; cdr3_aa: CASSVVGGGETQYF; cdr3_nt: TGTGCCAGCAGCGTAGTAGGGGGCGGTGAGACCCAGTACTTC
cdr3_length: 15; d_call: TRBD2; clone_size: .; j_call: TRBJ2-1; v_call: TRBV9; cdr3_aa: CASQAGTSGYNEQFF; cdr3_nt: TGTGCCAGCCAGGCCGGGACTAGCGGATACAATGAGCAGTTCTTC
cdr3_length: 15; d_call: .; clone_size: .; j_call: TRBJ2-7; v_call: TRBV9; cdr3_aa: CASSPSHGDGWEQYF; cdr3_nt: TGTGCCAGCAGCCCGAGCCATGGAGATGGCTGGGAGCAGTACTTC
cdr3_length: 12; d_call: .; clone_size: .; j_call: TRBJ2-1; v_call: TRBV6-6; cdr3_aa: CASSYSRKEQFF; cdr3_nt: TGTGCCAGCAGTTACTCTAGAAAGGAGCAGTTCTTC
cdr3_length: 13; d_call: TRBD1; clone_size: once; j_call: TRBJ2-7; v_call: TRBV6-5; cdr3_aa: CASSGQGDYEQYF; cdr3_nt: TGTGCCAGCAGTGGACAGGGGGACTACGAGCAGTACTTC
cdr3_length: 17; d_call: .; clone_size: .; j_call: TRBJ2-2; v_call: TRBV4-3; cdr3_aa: CASSQGLAESNTGELFF; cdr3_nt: TGCGCCAGCAGCCAAGGGTTAGCGGAGTCGAACACCGGGGAGCTGTTTTTT
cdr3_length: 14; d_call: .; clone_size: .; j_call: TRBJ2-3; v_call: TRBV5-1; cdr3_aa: CASSLDLRTDTQYF; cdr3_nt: TGCGCCAGCAGCTTGGACTTGCGCACAGATACGCAGTATTTT
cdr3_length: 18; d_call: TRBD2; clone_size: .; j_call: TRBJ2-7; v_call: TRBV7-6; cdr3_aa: CASSLKVPLAGGFYEQYF; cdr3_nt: TGTGCCAGCAGCTTAAAGGTACCCTTAGCGGGAGGGTTCTACGAGCAGTACTTC
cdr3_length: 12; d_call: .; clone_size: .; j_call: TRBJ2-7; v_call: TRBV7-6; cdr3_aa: CASSFILTEQYF; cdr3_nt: TGTGCCAGCAGCTTCATACTTACCGAGCAGTACTTC
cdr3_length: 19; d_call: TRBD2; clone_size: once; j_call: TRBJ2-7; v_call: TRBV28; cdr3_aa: CASSSDPASGLLNAYEQYF; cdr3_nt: TGTGCCAGCAGTTCCGACCCCGCTAGCGGGCTGTTGAATGCCTACGAGCAGTACTTC
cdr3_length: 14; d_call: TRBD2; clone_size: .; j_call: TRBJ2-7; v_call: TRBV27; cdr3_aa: CASSFALAGGEQYF; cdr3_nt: TGTGCCAGCAGTTTCGCCCTAGCGGGAGGCGAGCAGTACTTC
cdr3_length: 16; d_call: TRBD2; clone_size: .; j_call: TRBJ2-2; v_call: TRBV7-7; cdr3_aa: CASRDLTSGIGGELFF; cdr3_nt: TGTGCTAGCAGAGACTTGACTAGCGGGATCGGCGGGGAGCTGTTTTTT
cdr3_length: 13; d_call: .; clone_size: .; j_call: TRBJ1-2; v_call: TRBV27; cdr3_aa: CASSPGPLYGYTF; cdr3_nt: TGTGCCAGCAGTCCCGGCCCGCTCTATGGCTACACCTTC
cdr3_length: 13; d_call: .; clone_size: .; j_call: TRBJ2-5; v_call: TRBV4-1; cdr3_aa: CASTHTMSGTQYF; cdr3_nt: TGCGCCAGCACCCACACGATGTCGGGGACCCAGTACTTC
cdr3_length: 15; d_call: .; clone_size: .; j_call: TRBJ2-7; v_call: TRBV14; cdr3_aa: CASSQELTGNYEQYF; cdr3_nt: TGTGCCAGCAGCCAAGAACTCACAGGGAACTACGAGCAGTACTTC
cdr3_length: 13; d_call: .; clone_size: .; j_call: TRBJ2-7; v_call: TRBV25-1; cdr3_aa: CATLLEFPYEQYF; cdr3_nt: TGTGCCACCCTGTTAGAGTTCCCCTACGAGCAGTACTTC
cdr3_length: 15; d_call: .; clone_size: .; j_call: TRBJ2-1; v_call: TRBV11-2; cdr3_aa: CASSHLGGDSGEQFF; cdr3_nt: TGTGCCAGCAGCCACCTTGGGGGTGACTCTGGGGAGCAGTTCTTC
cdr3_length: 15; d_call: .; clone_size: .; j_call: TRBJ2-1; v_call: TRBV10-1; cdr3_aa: CASSDQPALGNEQFF; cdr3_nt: TGCGCCAGCAGTGATCAACCGGCCCTAGGGAATGAGCAGTTCTTC
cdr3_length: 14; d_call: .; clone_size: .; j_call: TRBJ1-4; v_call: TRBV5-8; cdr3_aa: CASSNHGGGEKLFF; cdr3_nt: TGTGCCAGCAGCAACCATGGTGGTGGTGAAAAACTGTTTTTT
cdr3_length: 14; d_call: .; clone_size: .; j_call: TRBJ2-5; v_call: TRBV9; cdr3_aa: CASSAGGIQETQYF; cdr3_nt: TGTGCCAGCAGCGCCGGCGGGATCCAAGAGACCCAGTACTTC
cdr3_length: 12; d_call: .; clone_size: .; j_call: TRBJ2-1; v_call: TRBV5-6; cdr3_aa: CASASGDNEQFF; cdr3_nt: TGTGCCAGCGCCTCCGGGGACAATGAGCAGTTCTTC
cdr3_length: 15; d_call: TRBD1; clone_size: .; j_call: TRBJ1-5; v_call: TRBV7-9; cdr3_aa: CASSPTGTGLQPQHF; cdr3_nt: TGTGCCAGCAGCCCGACCGGGACAGGGCTTCAGCCCCAGCATTTT
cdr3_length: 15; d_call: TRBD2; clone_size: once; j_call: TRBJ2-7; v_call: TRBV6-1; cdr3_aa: CASSERREWSYEQYF; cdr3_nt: TGTGCCAGCAGTGAAAGGCGGGAGTGGTCCTACGAGCAGTACTTC
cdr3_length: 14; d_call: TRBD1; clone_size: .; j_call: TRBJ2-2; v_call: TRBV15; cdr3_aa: CATSRAQGAGELFF; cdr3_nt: TGTGCCACCAGCAGAGCTCAGGGGGCCGGGGAGCTGTTTTTT
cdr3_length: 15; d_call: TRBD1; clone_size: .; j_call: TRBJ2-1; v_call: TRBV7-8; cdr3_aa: CASSLVGTGVNEQFF; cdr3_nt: TGTGCCAGCAGCTTAGTAGGGACAGGGGTGAATGAGCAGTTCTTC
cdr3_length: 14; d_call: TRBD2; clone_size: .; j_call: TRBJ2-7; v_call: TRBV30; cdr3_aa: CASDGGALGGEQYF; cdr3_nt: TGTGCCTCGGACGGGGGGGCCCTGGGTGGTGAGCAGTACTTC
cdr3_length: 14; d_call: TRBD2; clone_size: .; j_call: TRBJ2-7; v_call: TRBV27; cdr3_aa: CASRIAGVGHEQYF; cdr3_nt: TGTGCCAGCAGAATAGCGGGAGTCGGACACGAGCAGTACTTC
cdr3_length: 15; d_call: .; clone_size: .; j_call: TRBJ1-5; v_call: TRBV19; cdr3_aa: CARTPVRGRNQPQHF; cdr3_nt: TGTGCCAGAACCCCGGTCCGGGGGCGCAATCAGCCCCAGCATTTT
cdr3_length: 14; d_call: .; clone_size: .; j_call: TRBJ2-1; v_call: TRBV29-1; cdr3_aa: CSVPQASRGNEQFF; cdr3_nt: TGCAGCGTTCCCCAGGCGAGCCGGGGGAATGAGCAGTTCTTC
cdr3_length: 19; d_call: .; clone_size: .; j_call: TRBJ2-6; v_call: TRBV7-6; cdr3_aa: CASSSLRAGSPSGANVLTF; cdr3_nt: TGTGCCAGCAGCTCCCTTAGGGCCGGGAGCCCTTCTGGGGCCAACGTCCTGACTTTC
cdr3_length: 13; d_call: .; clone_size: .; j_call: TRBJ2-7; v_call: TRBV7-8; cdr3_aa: CASSLETDYEQYF; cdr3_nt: TGTGCCAGCAGCTTAGAGACAGACTACGAGCAGTACTTC
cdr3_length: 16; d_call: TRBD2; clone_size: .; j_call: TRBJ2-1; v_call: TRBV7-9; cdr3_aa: CASSSTSGNTYNEQFF; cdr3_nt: TGTGCCAGCAGCTCGACTAGCGGCAATACCTACAATGAGCAGTTCTTC